The TCR beta chain described here comes from a study of T-cell reconstitution after alpha-beta-depleted transplantation in children. A TCRbeta library incorporating unique molecular identifiers was prepared. TCRdb re-derived calls from the PCR reads in MiXCR, one entry per CDR3 protein. This sample has roughly 400,000 distinct CDR3 sequences, with around 46% found just once. The CDR3 is made up of 13 amino acids. V shed 4 bases and J 6 bases; nucleotides not matched to a gene: 3. This specimen was PBMCs, taken before TCRalphabeta/CD19-depleted stem cell transplant. This rearrangement joins TRBV12-3 or TRBV12-4 to TRBJ2-4; 7 positions match TRBD1. This receptor was identified in a girl aged 2-9 years with aplastic anemia, due to receive a stem cell transplant. Here the CDR3 DNA reads TGTGCCAGCAGTTCTACAGGGGTAAACATTCAGTACTTC. It is translated as CASSSTGVNIQYF.